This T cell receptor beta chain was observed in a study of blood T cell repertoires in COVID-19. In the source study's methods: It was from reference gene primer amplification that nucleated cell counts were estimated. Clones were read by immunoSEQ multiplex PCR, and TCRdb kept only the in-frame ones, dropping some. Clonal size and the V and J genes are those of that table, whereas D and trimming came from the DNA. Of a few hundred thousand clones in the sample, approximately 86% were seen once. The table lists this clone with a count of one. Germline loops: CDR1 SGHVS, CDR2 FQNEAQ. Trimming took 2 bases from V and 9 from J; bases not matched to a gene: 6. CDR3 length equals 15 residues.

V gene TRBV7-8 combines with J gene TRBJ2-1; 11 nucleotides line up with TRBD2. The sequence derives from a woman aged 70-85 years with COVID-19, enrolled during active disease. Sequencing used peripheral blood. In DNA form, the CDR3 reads TGTGCCAGCAGCTTAATGCGACTAGCGGGATCTGAGCAGTTCTTC. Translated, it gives CASSLMRLAGSEQFF.